Described below is a single T cell receptor (beta chain) sequence and its context. The CDR3 contains 14 residues. Losses at the gene ends were 8 bases for V and 4 bases for J; bases not matched to a gene: 6. The V gene's germline CDR1 is MNHNS and CDR2 SASEGT. The assay was immunoSEQ multiplex PCR, and TCRdb's table has in-frame clones only and misses some. The sample has roughly 2.5 million clones; around 90% are singletons. This entry comes from a study of shared clonotypes between healthy human individuals. This receptor was identified in a man between 18 and 35 years old in good health. The chain joins TRBV6-1 to TRBJ1-4; 8 bases line up with TRBD1. Sequenced: naive CD4+ T cells sorted from blood. Subset noted: CD45RA+ positively selected. CDR3: CASGQGAFNEKLFF. CDR3 nucleotide sequence: TGTGCCAGCGGGCAGGGGGCCTTTAATGAAAAACTGTTTTTT.